The TCR beta chain under discussion was sequenced for a study of technical replicates of blood from a handful of donors. Measured with immunoSEQ multiplex PCR; TCRdb has only the in-frame clones, and not every one. This table has tens of thousands of clones, just under 97% appearing once. V gave up 4 bases and J gave up 2 bases, with 14 bases separating them. The CDR3 has 15 amino acids. CDR1 is MGHRA and CDR2 is YSYEKL in the germline V gene. This sequence joins TRBV4-1 and TRBJ1-1; perhaps TRBD1 as D (6 bases). The clonotype comes from a human donor in good health. Sequenced material: T cells isolated from PBMCs. In DNA, the CDR3 is TGCGCCAGCAGCCCCCCGGGGGGGCGTAACACTGAAGCTTTCTTT. Translating it yields CASSPPGGRNTEAFF.